Listed here are 17 T cell receptor beta chains from one sample, sequenced in a study of blood T cell repertoires in COVID-19 (dated by TCRdb to between 2020 and 2021). The protocol used for the library was the immunoSEQ multiplex PCR assay. Entries here come from immuneACCESS through TCRdb and include only in-frame sequences with V and J called. Some clones fail to appear in such tables; in the studies checked, an unresolved V gene covers under half of the shortfall, and the cause of the remainder is unknown. The table for this sample lists about 250,000 clones; about 80% of them were counted only once. In total, the top ten clones hold about 3% of the sample. The source material was peripheral blood. These receptors were taken from an elderly woman with acute or convalescent COVID-19.

This clone was recorded at least ten times. The gene calls are TRBV2 and TRBJ2-3, with 12 bases aligning to TRBD2. V was clipped by 7 bases and J by 5 bases; unmatched bases: 4. CDR1 SNHLY and CDR2 FYNNEI come from the germline V gene. The CDR3 contains 14 residues. CDR3 residues: CASIGLAGKDTQYF. The CDR3, as DNA: TGTGCCAGCATCGGACTAGCGGGGAAAGATACGCAGTATTTT.

This sequence joins TRBV18 and TRBJ1-2; D call uncertain. The V and J ends lost 1 base and 1 base respectively, with 13 bases between them. The CDR3 covers 16 residues. CDR1 and CDR2 from the germline V gene are KGHSH and LQKENI. The DNA of the CDR3 is TGTGCCAGCTCACCACTCTCTGGAGATTTTAACTATGGCTACACCTTC. This gives the protein CASSPLSGDFNYGYTF. The full variable domain, rest sourced from reference TRBV18 and TRBJ1-2, is NAGVMQNPRHLVRRRGQEARLRCSPMKGHSHVYWYRQLPEEGLKFMVYLQKENIIDESGMPKERFSAEFPKEGPSILRIQQVVRGDSAAYFCASSPLSGDFNYGYTFGSGTRLTVV.

This clone was observed a few times. The V and J genes are TRBV2 and TRBJ2-7; 9 nucleotides match TRBD2. Germline V lookup: CDR1 SNHLY, CDR2 FYNNEI. Trimming took 8 bases from V and 2 from J; bases not matched to a gene: 4. The CDR3 has 13 amino acids. The CDR3 coding sequence is TGTGCCAGCTGGGCGGGAGGGGCCTACGAGCAGTACTTC. The encoded protein is CASWAGGAYEQYF.

The chain is built from TRBV6-1 and TRBJ1-5; TRBD1 agrees at 9 bases. V lost 3 bases to trimming and J lost 3 bases; unmatched junction nucleotides: 3. The germline CDR1 and CDR2 sequences are MNHNS and SASEGT. The CDR3 spans 15 residues. The CDR3 bases are TGTGCCAGCAGTGAGGGACAGGGTGACAATCAGCCCCAGCATTTT. This codes for CASSEGQGDNQPQHF.

The V gene is TRBV5-1, the J gene TRBJ2-1; the match to TRBD1 covers 7 bases. Trimming took 2 bases from V and 6 from J; bases not matched to a gene: 11. Germline V CDR1 and CDR2: SGHRS, YFSETQ. This CDR3 comprises 16 residues. The CDR3 sequence is CASSFASQGLGNEQFF. Written as DNA, the CDR3 is TGCGCCAGCAGCTTCGCATCACAGGGGCTCGGCAATGAGCAGTTCTTC.

The rearrangement links TRBV5-4 to TRBJ2-1; TRBD2 agrees at 8 bases. The ends lost 6 bases at V and 5 bases at J; junction bases unmatched: 13. CDR1 is SGHNT and CDR2 is YYREEE in the germline V gene (reference sequence). This CDR3 has 16 residues. The CDR3: CASTPRVVAGNNEQFF. In DNA form, the CDR3 reads TGTGCCAGCACCCCCCGGGTCGTAGCGGGAAACAATGAGCAGTTCTTC.

The V call is TRBV6-2 or TRBV6-3, the J call TRBJ1-6, with unresolved D. The germline CDR1 and CDR2 sequences are MNHEY and SVGEGT. Trimming cost V 2 bases and J 0 bases, with 14 bases left between them. This CDR3 spans 18 amino acids. CDR3 protein: CASSYGSGLSSYNSPLHF. The CDR3 nucleotides read TGTGCCAGCAGTTACGGGTCAGGACTCAGCTCCTATAATTCACCCCTCCACTTT.

The gene calls are TRBV30 and TRBJ1-6; no firm D call. Germline CDR1 is GTSNPN and CDR2 is SVGIG (reference sequence). This CDR3 is 15 amino acids long. Trimming left V 0 bases short and J 0 bases short, with 6 bases between. The CDR3 region has the DNA TGTGCCTGGAGTGTCGGGGTCTCCTATAATTCACCCCTCCACTTT. Amino acids: CAWSVGVSYNSPLHF.

V is TRBV7-3 and J is TRBJ1-1; a possible D gene is TRBD1 (5 bases). Germline V CDR1 and CDR2: SGHTA, FQGTGA. This CDR3 spans 15 amino acids. The V end was cut by 1 base, the J end by 3 bases, with 12 bases between. The CDR3 region is CASSLNGQGDTEAFF. CDR3 DNA sequence: TGTGCCAGCAGCTTAAATGGCCAGGGTGACACTGAAGCTTTCTTT. Full variable domain (remainder filled in from reference TRBV7-3 and TRBJ1-1): GAGVSQTPSNKVTEKGKYVELRCDPISGHTALYWYRQSLGQGPEFLIYFQGTGAADDSGLPNDRFFAVRPEGSVSTLKIQRTERGDSAVYLCASSLNGQGDTEAFFGQGTRLTVV.

The chain combines TRBV19 with TRBJ2-5; 7 positions match TRBD1. V dropped 10 bases and J dropped 2; count of bases not matched to a gene: 7. The CDR3 totals 13 residues. Germline V gene sequence: CDR1 LNHDA, CDR2 SQIVND (reference sequence). The CDR3 coding sequence is TGTGCCACCTCGGACAGGCCACAAGAGACCCAGTACTTC. It codes for CATSDRPQETQYF.

The rearrangement links TRBV18 to TRBJ2-6, with 10 bases identical to TRBD1. J gave up 0 bases and V 2 bases, and 16 bases lay outside the gene matches. Germline assignment: CDR1 KGHSH and CDR2 LQKENI. The CDR3 spans 22 residues. CDR3 amino acids: CASSPRLSGQGSQGSGANVLTF. The CDR3 DNA follows: TGTGCCAGCTCACCAAGGCTATCGGGACAGGGGTCCCAGGGCTCTGGGGCCAACGTCCTGACTTTC.

The chain couples TRBV27 to TRBJ1-5; 9 bases map to TRBD1. The CDR3 runs to 15 residues. J lost 6 bases, V lost 5 bases, and 8 bases had no gene match. Looked up from germline, CDR1 is MNHEY and CDR2 is SMNVEV (reference sequence). This CDR3 reads CASSNTGGGGQPQHF. CDR3 coding DNA: TGTGCCAGCAGTAATACAGGGGGCGGCGGTCAGCCCCAGCATTTT.

The chain uses TRBV30 and TRBJ1-3, with D perhaps TRBD1 (5 bases). CDR1 is GTSNPN and CDR2 is SVGIG in the germline V gene (reference sequence). The CDR3 extends over 12 amino acids. Deletions cut 5 bases from V and 2 bases from J, with 7 bases between. CDR3 in amino acids: CAWGTAGNTIYF. In DNA form, the CDR3 reads TGTGCCTGGGGGACTGCTGGAAACACCATATATTTT.

V is TRBV3-1 (or the pseudogene TRBV3-2) and J is TRBJ2-7, with unresolved D. Germline CDR1 reads LGHDT; CDR2 reads YNNKEL (reference sequence). The CDR3 spans 12 residues. The ends were cut back, 5 bases at V and 2 bases at J, with 7 bases in the middle. The CDR3: CASSGQTYEQYF. In nucleotides, the CDR3 is TGTGCCAGCAGCGGGCAGACCTACGAGCAGTACTTC.

The gene calls are TRBV25-1 and TRBJ1-2, with TRBD1 matching 8 bases. The CDR3 is 15 residues long. Germline loops: CDR1 MGHDK, CDR2 SYGVNS. V lost 6 bases and J lost 3; bases outside the gene matches: 9. The CDR3 DNA follows: TGTGCCAGCAGCGCCGCCGACAGGGGCTACTATGGCTACACCTTC. Its translation is CASSAADRGYYGYTF.

The table lists this clone with a few counts. V usage is TRBV3-1 (or the pseudogene TRBV3-2) and J usage is TRBJ1-4; D gene uncertain. V was trimmed by 1 base and J by 4 bases, leaving 16 bases between them. The CDR3 has 17 amino acids. CDR1 is LGHDT, CDR2 YNNKEL, per germline (reference sequence). CDR3 bases: TGTGCCAGCAGCCAAGGGAATAGGGTGCGGGTTAATGAAAAACTGTTTTTT. It yields the protein CASSQGNRVRVNEKLFF.

The V gene is TRBV20-1, the J gene TRBJ1-1; D remains ambiguous. This CDR3 is built from 14 residues. The ends were cut back, 3 bases at V and 0 bases at J, with 11 bases in the middle. The germline gives CDR1 DFQATT, CDR2 SNEGSKA (reference sequence). The CDR3 nucleotides are TGCAGTGCTAGTGAAGGACTAATGAACACTGAAGCTTTCTTT. Protein product: CSASEGLMNTEAFF.